What follows is one TCR beta chain and its context. Its antigen is unidentified. TCRdb reprocessed the RT-PCR reads with MiXCR, giving one entry per CDR3 protein. Here the sample spans more than 700,000 distinct CDR3 sequences, 21% being singletons. This entry is derived from a study of response to subunit inactivated influenza vaccine. The CDR3 contains 17 residues. Looked up from germline, CDR1 is DFQATT and CDR2 is SNEGSKA (reference sequence). With V trimmed by 4 bases and J by 1 base, 16 bases remained unmatched. Study findings and constraints: Every seasonal influenza vaccination brings in few new T cells, the authors suggested.

V usage is TRBV20-1 and J usage is TRBJ2-7; 7 positions match TRBD2. This clonotype was obtained from a man aged 45-60 years who received an inactivated influenza vaccine. Sequenced material: PBMCs from blood, taken roughly 5 days after vaccination. Here the CDR3 reads CSAIILGGAGVSYEQYF. The CDR3 DNA reads as TGCAGTGCTATCATCTTGGGTGGGGCGGGAGTTTCCTACGAGCAGTACTTC.